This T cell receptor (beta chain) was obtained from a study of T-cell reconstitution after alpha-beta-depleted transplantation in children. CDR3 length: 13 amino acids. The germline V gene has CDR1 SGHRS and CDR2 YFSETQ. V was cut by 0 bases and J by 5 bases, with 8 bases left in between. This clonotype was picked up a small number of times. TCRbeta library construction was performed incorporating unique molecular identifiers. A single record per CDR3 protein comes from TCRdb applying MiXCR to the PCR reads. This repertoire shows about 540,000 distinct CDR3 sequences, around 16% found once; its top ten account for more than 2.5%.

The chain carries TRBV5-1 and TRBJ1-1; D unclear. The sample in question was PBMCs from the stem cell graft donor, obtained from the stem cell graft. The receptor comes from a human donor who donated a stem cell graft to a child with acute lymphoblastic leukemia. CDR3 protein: CASSLGLSTEAFF. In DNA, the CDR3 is TGCGCCAGCAGCTTGGGGCTCAGTACTGAAGCTTTCTTT.